The 18 T cell receptor beta chains listed next were all sequenced from one sample in a study of blood T cell repertoires in COVID-19. Sequencing was performed with immunoSEQ multiplex PCR; in TCRdb, only in-frame clones are kept and a portion is missing. The top ten hold around 15% of the sample, which has about 53,000 clones, 70% to 85% seen once. Sequenced input: peripheral blood. The receptors were sampled from a human donor in a cohort sampled during active COVID-19.

The chain uses TRBV11-2 and TRBJ1-1; D gene uncertain. This CDR3 comprises 13 residues. Trimming stripped 3 bases from V and 1 base from J, with 6 bases between. CDR1 SGHAT and CDR2 FQNNGV come from the germline V gene. CDR3 region: CASSLKQNTEAFF. The DNA of the CDR3 is TGTGCCAGCAGCTTGAAGCAGAACACTGAAGCTTTCTTT.

This clone is a singleton in its sample. In nucleotides, the CDR3 is TGTGCCAGTAGTATATCAGGGGTCGTCACAGATACGCAGTATTTT. As protein: CASSISGVVTDTQYF. V is TRBV19 and J is TRBJ2-3, with D maybe TRBD1 (6 bases). The CDR3 has 15 residues. Germline CDR1 and CDR2: LNHDA and SQIVND (reference sequence). V lost 2 bases to trimming and J lost 2 bases, with 11 bases between them.

J is TRBJ2-7 and V is TRBV7-9; TRBD2 aligns across 13 bases. The CDR3 totals 16 residues. Germline V lookup: CDR1 SEHNR, CDR2 FQNEAQ (reference sequence). J lost 4 bases, V lost 1 base, and 4 bases had no gene match. In nucleotides, the CDR3 is TGTGCCAGCAGCTTAGGGGGACTAGCGGGACAGTACGAGCAGTACTTC. This encodes CASSLGGLAGQYEQYF.

The rearrangement uses TRBV7-6 and TRBJ1-1; D unresolved. The CDR3 runs 19 residues. CDR1 and CDR2 from the germline V gene are SGHVS and FNYEAQ. V lost 5 bases and J lost 3, with 28 bases in between. The CDR3 reads CASSVLKIGGRRSDTEAFF. The CDR3, as DNA: TGTGCCAGCAGCGTCCTGAAAATAGGTGGGAGGAGGAGTGACACTGAAGCTTTCTTT.

The chain links TRBV19 to TRBJ1-6; 7 positions match TRBD1. The length of the CDR3 is 15 residues. Trimming took 5 bases from V and 9 from J; bases not matched to a gene: 10. CDR1 LNHDA and CDR2 SQIVND come from the germline V gene (reference sequence). The CDR3 DNA follows: TGTGCCAGTAGTCTCGGGACAGATCACACTTCACCCCTCCACTTT. Its translation is CASSLGTDHTSPLHF.

As concerns this clone: It is likely a read error, because the conserved phenylalanine at the end of the CDR3 is missing. The DNA is left out, because the CDR3 cannot be placed on it with certainty; the CDR3 is given as TCRdb lists it. This chain links TRBV3-1 (or the pseudogene TRBV3-2) with TRBJ2-7; the DNA was not used to check the table's D call, TRBD2. Counting both end residues, the CDR3 totals 11 amino acids. Germline assignment: CDR1 LGHDT and CDR2 YNNKEL (reference sequence). CDR3 in amino acids: CASSQSLRGTS.

This chain links TRBV9 with TRBJ2-1; a weak D match, TRBD2 (5 bases). The CDR3 has 19 amino acids. Trimming left V 4 bases short and J 0 bases short, with 23 bases between. Germline loops: CDR1 SGDLS, CDR2 YYNGEE. CDR3 nucleotides: TGTGCCAGCAGCTCCCGATTGTCGGAGGCCCAAAGCTCCTACAATGAGCAGTTCTTC. Translation: CASSSRLSEAQSSYNEQFF.

The rearrangement uses TRBV9 and TRBJ2-3; 10 positions match TRBD2. The CDR3 is 17 amino acids. The V gene's germline CDR1 is SGDLS and CDR2 YYNGEE. With V trimmed by 4 bases and J by 5 bases, 13 bases remained unmatched. CDR3 residues: CASSFSGGILREDTQYF. CDR3 DNA sequence: TGTGCCAGCAGCTTTAGCGGGGGGATTTTAAGGGAAGATACGCAGTATTTT.

The chain links TRBV6-5 to TRBJ1-1; the D is unclear. V was trimmed by 3 bases and J by 4 bases, leaving 9 bases between them. The CDR3 consists of 13 residues. Germline CDR1 reads MNHEY; CDR2 reads SVGAGI. CDR3 loop: CASSYLTGTEAFF. CDR3 in DNA: TGTGCCAGCAGTTATCTAACGGGCACTGAAGCTTTCTTT.

The chain carries TRBV14 and TRBJ1-6, with 8 bases fitting TRBD1. CDR1 and CDR2 from the germline V gene are SGHDN and FVKESK. V was clipped by 4 bases and J by 9 bases; unmatched bases: 8. CDR3 length: 15 amino acids. CDR3 DNA: TGTGCCAGCAGCCGCCTTGGACAGGGAATTTCACCCCTCCACTTT. Protein product: CASSRLGQGISPLHF.

The chain has TRBV7-9 and TRBJ2-1; possible D gene TRBD1, 5 bases. The ends were cut back, 6 bases at V and 8 bases at J, with 8 bases in the middle. The CDR3 has 11 amino acids. From germline, CDR1 is SEHNR and CDR2 FQNEAQ (reference sequence). CDR3 protein: CASRQGDEQFF. The CDR3 region has the DNA TGTGCCAGCAGGCAGGGTGATGAGCAGTTCTTC.

This clone was detected ten times or more. The J gene is TRBJ1-6, the V gene TRBV7-9; 8 bases agree with TRBD1. CDR3 size: 14 residues. In germline, CDR1 is SEHNR, CDR2 FQNEAQ (reference sequence). V gave up 6 bases and J gave up 10 bases; unmatched junction bases: 8. The CDR3 region is CASSIGQGESPLHF. CDR3 nucleotide sequence: TGTGCCAGCAGTATTGGACAGGGAGAATCACCCCTCCACTTT.

The V gene is TRBV11-2, the J gene TRBJ2-2; TRBD2 matches 14 bases. V gave up 6 bases and J gave up 5 bases; unmatched junction bases: 14. CDR3 size: 19 residues. Germline CDR1 and CDR2: SGHAT and FQNNGV. The CDR3 nucleotides are TGTGCCAGCAGTCCTCGACTAGCGGGGGGGCCGGAGGAAACCGGGGAGCTGTTTTTT. It translates to CASSPRLAGGPEETGELFF.

V gene TRBV15 combines with J gene TRBJ2-7, with D unclear. Trimming shortened V by 1 base and J by 0 bases, and 13 bases separated the two germline ends. In germline, CDR1 is LNHNV, CDR2 YYDKDF (reference sequence). The CDR3 has 16 residues. The CDR3 bases are TGTGCCACCAGCAGAGCGTTGTCCGGGTTCTCCTACGAGCAGTACTTC. Residues: CATSRALSGFSYEQYF. Full variable domain (rest looked up from reference TRBV15 and TRBJ2-7): DAMVIQNPRYQVTQFGKPVTLSCSQTLNHNVMYWYQQKSSQAPKLLFHYYDKDFNNEADTPDNFQSRRPNTSFCFLDIRSPGLGDTAMYLCATSRALSGFSYEQYFGPGTRLTVT.

J is TRBJ2-7 and V is TRBV6-5; 8 nucleotides match TRBD1. Germline CDR1 and CDR2: MNHEY and SVGAGI. V lost 6 bases, J lost 5 bases, and 12 bases stayed unmatched. The CDR3 consists of 15 residues. CDR3 amino acids: CASRRTRGQIDEQYF. As DNA, the CDR3 is TGTGCCAGCAGGCGCACCAGGGGGCAAATCGACGAGCAGTACTTC.

Note on this clone: This may arise from a read error, as a much more abundant clone is one base away. J is TRBJ2-7 and V is TRBV5-5, with D perhaps matching TRBD2 (6 bases). The germline V and J ends were trimmed by 0 bases and 0 bases, with 7 bases remaining between them. The germline V gene encodes CDR1 SGHKS and CDR2 YYEKEE (reference sequence). The CDR3 length is 14 residues. The CDR3 DNA reads as TGTGCCAGCAGCTTGGCCGGGAGCTCCTACGAGCAGTACTTC. It codes for CASSLAGSSYEQYF. Full variable domain (rest looked up from reference TRBV5-5 and TRBJ2-7): DAGVTQSPTHLIKTRGQQVTLRCSPISGHKSVSWYQQVLGQGPQFIFQYYEKEERGRGNFPDRFSARQFPNYSSELNVNALLLGDSALYLCASSLAGSSYEQYFGPGTRLTVT.

This clone was seen a handful of times. The chain has TRBV10-3 and TRBJ2-1, with D maybe TRBD2 (5 bases). Germline lookup yields CDR1 ENHRY and CDR2 SYGVKD. The CDR3 is 14 residues long. V lost 7 bases, J lost 4 bases, and 14 bases lay in between. The DNA of the CDR3 is TGTGCCATCATCTATAGCGCCCTTTACAATGAGCAGTTCTTC. It codes for CAIIYSALYNEQFF.

The V and J genes are TRBV7-3 and TRBJ1-1; tentatively, D is TRBD1 (5 bases). The ends were cut back, 3 bases at V and 7 bases at J, with 9 bases in the middle. CDR1 is SGHTA, CDR2 FQGTGA, per germline. This CDR3 region has 12 residues. CDR3 nucleotide sequence: TGTGCCAGCAGCTTTCAGGGCGGTGAAGCTTTCTTT. Translated: CASSFQGGEAFF.